This T cell receptor beta chain was sequenced in a study of T cells after posttransplantation cyclophosphamide. The data were produced by immunoSEQ multiplex PCR, yet TCRdb's version contains in-frame clones alone and is incomplete. The repertoire has approximately 3,000 clones, around 59% of them found once; the top ten carry roughly 27%. This clone turned up a few times. The antigen is not known. Broader study findings: Tissue-infiltrating T cells from skin or gut overlapped little with blood T cells. Later post-transplant blood repertoires were often dominated by donor CD8+ memory clones.

The receptor was derived from a woman aged 25 to 45 in good health and a related stem cell transplant donor. The specimen sequenced was memory CD8+ T cells sorted from blood.

CDR3 region: CASSQDHVSGSPLHF. CDR3 nucleotide sequence: TGCGCCAGCAGCCAAGATCATGTATCGGGGTCACCCCTCCACTTT. The chain has TRBV4-3 and TRBJ1-6; D is undetermined. There are 15 residues in the CDR3. V was pared by 0 bases and J by 10 bases, with 13 bases between. CDR1 and CDR2 from the germline V gene are LGHNA and YSLEER.